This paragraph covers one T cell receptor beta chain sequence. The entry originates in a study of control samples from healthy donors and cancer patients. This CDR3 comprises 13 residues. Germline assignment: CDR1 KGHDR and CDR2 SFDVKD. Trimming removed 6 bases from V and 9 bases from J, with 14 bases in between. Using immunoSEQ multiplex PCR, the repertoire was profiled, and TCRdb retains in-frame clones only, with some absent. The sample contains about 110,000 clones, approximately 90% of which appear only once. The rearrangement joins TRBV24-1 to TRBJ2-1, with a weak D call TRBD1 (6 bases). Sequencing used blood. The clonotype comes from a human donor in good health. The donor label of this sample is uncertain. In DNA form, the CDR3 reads TGTGCCACCAGTTACAGGGCCGGTGGTGAGCAGTTCTTC. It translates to CATSYRAGGEQFF.